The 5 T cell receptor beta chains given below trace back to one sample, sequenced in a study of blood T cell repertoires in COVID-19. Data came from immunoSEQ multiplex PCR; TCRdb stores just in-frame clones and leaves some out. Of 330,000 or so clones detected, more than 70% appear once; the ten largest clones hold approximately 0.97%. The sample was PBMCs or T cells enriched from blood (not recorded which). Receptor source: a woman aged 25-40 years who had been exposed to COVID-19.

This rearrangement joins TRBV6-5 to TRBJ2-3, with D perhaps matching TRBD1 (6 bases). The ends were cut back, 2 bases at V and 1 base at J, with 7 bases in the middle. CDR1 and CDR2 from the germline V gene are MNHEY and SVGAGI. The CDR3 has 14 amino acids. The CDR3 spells CASSYPGGTDTQYF. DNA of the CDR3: TGTGCCAGCAGTTACCCAGGGGGCACAGATACGCAGTATTTT.

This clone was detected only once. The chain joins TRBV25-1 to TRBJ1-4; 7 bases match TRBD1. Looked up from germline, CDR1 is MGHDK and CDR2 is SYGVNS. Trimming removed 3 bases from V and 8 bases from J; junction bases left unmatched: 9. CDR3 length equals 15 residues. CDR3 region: CASSERDSPVEKLFF. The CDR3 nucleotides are TGTGCCAGCAGTGAGAGGGACAGCCCCGTCGAAAAACTGTTTTTT.

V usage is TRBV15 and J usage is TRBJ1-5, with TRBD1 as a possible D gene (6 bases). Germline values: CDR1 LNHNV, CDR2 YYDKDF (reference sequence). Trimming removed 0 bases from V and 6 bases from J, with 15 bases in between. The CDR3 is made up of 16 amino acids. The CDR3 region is CATSRDSVRGSQPQHF. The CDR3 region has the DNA TGTGCCACCAGCAGAGATTCGGTCAGGGGATCTCAGCCCCAGCATTTT.

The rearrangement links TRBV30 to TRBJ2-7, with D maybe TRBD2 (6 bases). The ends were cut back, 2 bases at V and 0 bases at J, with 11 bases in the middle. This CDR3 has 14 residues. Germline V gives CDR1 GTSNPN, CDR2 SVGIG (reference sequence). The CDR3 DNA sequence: TGTGCCTGGAGTTTCGGGAGTTTCTCCTACGAGCAGTACTTC. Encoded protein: CAWSFGSFSYEQYF. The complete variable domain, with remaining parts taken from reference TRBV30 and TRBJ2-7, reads SQTIHQWPATLVQPVGSPLSLECTVEGTSNPNLYWYRQAAGRGLQLLFYSVGIGQISSEVPQNLSASRPQDRQFILSSKKLLLSDSGFYLCAWSFGSFSYEQYFGPGTRLTVT.

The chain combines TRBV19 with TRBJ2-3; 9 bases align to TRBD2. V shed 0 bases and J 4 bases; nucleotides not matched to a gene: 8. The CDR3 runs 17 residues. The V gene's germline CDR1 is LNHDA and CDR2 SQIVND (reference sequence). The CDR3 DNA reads TGTGCCAGTAGTATAGATCATAGCGGGAGCATCGCAGATACGCAGTATTTT. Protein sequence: CASSIDHSGSIADTQYF.